Presented here are 3 T cell receptor beta chains from one specimen sequenced in a study of T cells after yellow fever vaccination. TCRdb used MiXCR to reprocess the 5' RACE reads, holding one entry per CDR3 protein. The data show about 26,000 distinct CDR3 sequences, over 3.5% seen once. The specimen was PBMCs, either bulk or a sorted T-cell subset (CD4+, CD8+, memory, or dextramer-sorted; not recorded which), collected on the day of the yellow fever booster vaccination. The receptors were gathered from a man aged 18 to 29 who received the YFV17D yellow fever vaccine.

This clonotype was observed at least ten times. The chain joins TRBV7-6 to TRBJ1-6; a weak D match, TRBD1 (6 bases). The V and J ends lost 5 bases and 8 bases respectively, with 16 bases between them. The CDR3 has 15 amino acids. Germline CDR1 reads SGHVS; CDR2 reads FNYEAQ. The CDR3, as DNA: TGTGCCAGCAGCGGGGCGGGGGGCGGAGATTCACCCCTCCACTTT. Residues: CASSGAGGGDSPLHF.

By sample share, this clonotype is medium-sized. The chain recombines TRBV6-4 with TRBJ2-3; 7 nucleotides align to TRBD2. The CDR3 spans 15 residues. Germline assignment: CDR1 MRHNA and CDR2 SNTAGT. With V trimmed by 0 bases and J by 1 base, 1 base remained unmatched. DNA of the CDR3: TGTGCCAGCAGTGACTCGAGCGGGGGCACAGATACGCAGTATTTT. The encoded protein is CASSDSSGGTDTQYF.

This clonotype was observed at least ten times. This CDR3 is CASSLRDARGGGYTF. In DNA form, the CDR3 reads TGTGCCAGCAGCTTACGGGATGCAAGGGGAGGTGGCTACACCTTC. J is TRBJ1-2 and V is TRBV7-2, with D possibly TRBD1 on 5 matching bases. Germline assignment: CDR1 SGHTA and CDR2 FQGNSA. The CDR3 runs to 15 residues. V lost 2 bases and J 7 bases, leaving 17 bases between the germline ends.